The T cell receptor (beta chain) described here comes from a study of cytomegalovirus exposure and HLA in healthy donors (dated by TCRdb to 2015 to 2018). For the wider study: An earlier analysis of some 600 of the donors reported about 280 Gb of sequence data and approximately 120 million unique TCR beta sequences obtained from approximately 180 million T cells. An earlier analysis of several hundred of the donors used high-throughput TCR beta sequencing to judge whether each TCR beta V gene segment behaved as functional or pseudogenic. Donor age, sex, ethnicity and CMV serostatus were compiled alongside the repertoire data. The number of donors typed differed by locus, with about 629-640 for A, B, C, DRB1 and DQB1, roughly 520 for DQA1, about 610 for DPA1, and over 400 for DPB1. Of the roughly 400 genotyped donors, 80% to 90% were placed in the genetic ancestry cluster associated with self-reported Caucasian donors. The study aimed to test whether signatures of past pathogen exposure could be identified by cataloging public T cell receptors. The study combined high-throughput TCR immunosequencing, statistical association of individual TCRs with disease status, and machine learning to predict cytomegalovirus infection status. An early release that covered several hundred HLA-typed donors contained around 330 gigabases of sequencing data and roughly 84 million unique TCR sequences. Along with the approximately 700-subject first cohort, a separate validation cohort of more than 90 different subjects was used. Every discovery cohort repertoire had been produced on one sequencing platform. HLA typing covered class I and class II loci at four-digit resolution. A later genetic analysis took genome-wide SNP genotypes for about 55% of the 666 donors and used that subset as a discovery cohort. Across some 400 genotyped donors of the cohort, an average of roughly 230,000 unique TCR beta nucleotide sequences per donor were sequenced, and around 19% of those sequences were non-productive. A later analysis re-analyzed previously published TCR beta repertoires from several hundred donors and added high-resolution HLA genotyping to study TCR occurrence patterns. Because of strong linkage in the cohort, five DR-DQ haplotypes were treated as single units for association and clustering. The T cell repertoires of around 730 subjects were profiled by immunosequencing and related to cytomegalovirus serostatus. In the later analysis, no new phenotypic data were used to find candidate immune exposures; instead, reliance was placed on TCR beta sequences and their occurrence across donors.

Details on this clone: Its antigen remains undetermined. It has no much larger one-base neighbor in the sample; base qualities were not kept.

The cohort was made up of about 610 healthy bone marrow donors. At the time of sampling, every cohort member was nominally healthy, though immune exposures that went unrecorded were likely present. The donor tested CMV seronegative, placing the donor among the approximately 400 seronegative members of the cohort. Every donor gave a peripheral blood sample, and the peripheral blood mononuclear cells from that sample were used for TCR beta sequencing. The Qiagen DNeasy Blood Extraction Kit was used to extract genomic DNA from the blood cell samples. The study at large found these results: A cluster of highly shared sequence variants was judged likely to be a technical artifact of the sequencing pipeline. Across donors, most TCR sequences were observed very rarely, whereas some public TCRs were present in many individuals. A later analysis found that HLA-associated TCR beta chains were more clonally expanded and had lower generation probabilities than equally common non-associated chains. In the study, some 180 TCR beta chains were listed as associated with cytomegalovirus. CMV serostatus was the only immune exposure information available for the cohort. A further reported finding was that TCR beta sequences accurately predicted the HLA-A and HLA-B alleles for most subjects in the first cohort. In both the original and validation cohorts, the classifier was reported to diagnose cytomegalovirus status with high specificity and sensitivity. Correlated functional status among segregating V segments might reflect linkage disequilibrium, but an unknown experimental factor could not be ruled out. In vitro tests confirmed that a few of the cytomegalovirus-associated TCR beta chains recognize cytomegalovirus antigens. In an earlier analysis of approximately 590 of the donors, most TCR beta V segments appeared in productive rearrangements about 87% or about 30% of the time, broadly matching IMGT annotations. Compared with the roughly 670-donor mean, donors in an Asian-associated ancestry cluster had fewer N-insertions in productive TCRs, according to a later genetic analysis. The authors suggested that the approach could potentially be extended to other disease states and immunological phenotypes. When HLA alleles, especially DR and DQ, strongly co-occurred, TCR associations were difficult to assign to individual alleles. The presence/absence analyses assumed that sequencing depth was roughly uniform across donors, and that assumption may not be true. A later genetic analysis associated a missense DCLRE1C variant with V-gene and J-gene trimming of TCR beta chains, and an independent cohort replicated the association. This cohort had only TCR beta chains sequenced, and the lack of alpha or paired-chain data limited which features could be detected. According to a later analysis, TCR association rates differed among HLA loci, with DRB1 alleles showing the most associated TCRs and HLA-C alleles showing the fewest. Approximately 18 rarely observed V segments, including chromosome 9 orphons, were excluded from the earlier analysis of several hundred of the donors because counts were too low. The 87-base-pair reads could not distinguish some IMGT-functional V segments, including TRBV6-2 and TRBV6-3, so those segments were excluded. Specific HLA alleles were associated with 15,000 to 20,000 TCR beta sequences at a false discovery rate of 0.05 in a later analysis. Because HLA typing was missing for some donors at each locus, association tests included only the typed subset. In a later analysis, most CMV-associated TCR beta chains were found to appear HLA-restricted, with HLA associations seemingly driven largely by CMV exposure. Several of the top co-occurrence clusters appeared to be linked to parvovirus B19, influenza, CMV and Epstein-Barr virus, according to a later analysis.

Library preparation employed the immunoSEQ multiplex PCR assay. For the multiplex PCR, a mixture combining 60 forward primers for TCR Vbeta segments and 13 reverse primers for TCR Jbeta segments was used. A multiplex PCR assay on genomic DNA amplified the CDR3 region of rearranged TCR beta genes. On the Illumina HiSeq System, the amplified TCR beta libraries were sequenced as 87-base-pair reads. The authors' pipeline ran thus. In a later analysis, roughly 80 million unique TCR beta chains were counted across the 500 to 850 repertoires, and approximately 9.9 million of these chains were shared by at least two donors. A nearest-neighbor algorithm error-corrected the raw reads and collapsed the reads into unique sequences, merging closely related sequences to remove PCR and sequencing errors. To assign V, D and J gene segments, CDR3 sequences were aligned to IMGT reference sequences. Each retained sequence needed at least a six-nucleotide match to both a V gene segment and a J gene segment. A rearrangement counted as productive if the CDR3 had no stop codons and remained in frame with V and J, and every other rearrangement counted as non-productive. CDR3 was defined by IMGT convention, running from the second conserved V-encoded cysteine to the conserved J-encoded phenylalanine. Sequences without an unambiguous match to a single V gene segment were excluded from the earlier analysis of over 500 of the donors. In an earlier analysis of some 590 of the donors, V segments were called functional above 56.7% productive rearrangements and were called segregating when the between-donor standard deviation exceeded 5%. A statistical classification framework was built for diagnosing cytomegalovirus status from the catalog of TCR beta chain sequences. A later analysis assigned V and J genes by comparing TCR nucleotide sequences with IMGT/GENE-DB human TR gene sequences. In a later analysis, CDR3 sequences and most-parsimonious VDJ recombination scenarios were assigned using the TCRdist pipeline. A later analysis defined each TCR beta chain by its CDR3 amino acid sequence plus V-gene family, and excluded reads lacking a unique V-gene family. In a later analysis, approximately 590 highly shared, low-generation-probability nucleotide sequences were removed to address suspected cross-contamination and a sequencing artifact. In a later analysis, a clonal expansion index was calculated for each public chain from normalized within-repertoire ranks of inferred template counts. A later analysis computed generation probabilities with a VDJ recombination model fitted to out-of-frame rearrangements, and checked the results against IGoR. A later analysis scored TCR-TCR, TCR-HLA and TCR-CMV co-occurrence with hypergeometric tests, applying a repertoire-size bias correction to TCR pairs. False discovery rates were estimated in a later analysis by permuting HLA or CMV assignments 20 times. In a later analysis, co-occurring TCRs were grouped using DBSCAN, and TCRdist sequence similarity was added for clustering within HLA-allele-positive subsets. For co-occurrence clustering, repertoires with fewer than 30,000 or more than 120,000 public chains were excluded, along with 5 or 6 repertoires with anomalous nucleotide sharing. The clones in this table, taken by TCRdb from immuneACCESS, are in-frame only. Not every clone is retained; where verified, under half of the shortfall comes from an unresolved V gene, and the cause of the rest is unknown. Clone size and the V and J calls come from that table; the DNA yielded D and trimming. This sample lists roughly 180,000 clones; 80% were detected once. Approximately 2% of the sample is in the top ten clones.

The germline V gene (reference sequence) gives CDR1 as MNHEY and CDR2 as SMNVEV. Spanning cysteine to phenylalanine, the CDR3 consists of 13 amino acids. The entry retains the CDR3 DNA only, 39 bases that are in frame from base 1. V has 9 bases trimmed and J has 3 bases trimmed; junction bases matching no gene number 4. This TCR derives from a woman aged 25 to 39 in good health and CMV-seronegative. What was sequenced was PBMCs. The chain joins TRBV27 to TRBJ2-2, with 7 bases matching TRBD2. The CDR3 amino acid sequence is: CASGREDTGELFF. The nucleotides read TGTGCCAGTGGGAGGGAGGACACCGGGGAGCTGTTTTTT.